The 9 T cell receptor beta chains below all came from one sample that was sequenced in a study of spatial heterogeneity in lung cancer. TCRdb reprocessed the 5' RACE reads with MiXCR, giving one entry per CDR3 protein. The data hold about 19,000 distinct CDR3 sequences, with 9.5% to 10% observed a single time. Study-wide findings and caveats: Within tumors, counts of expanded alpha and beta TCRs tracked tumor mutation counts.

Antigen specificity for these receptors is unknown. The time point is: sample taken at primary tumor resection. Sequenced here: lung tumor tissue, sampled at surgery. The origin of the receptors is a female donor with early-stage non-small cell lung cancer.

Ten or more counts support this clonotype. This beta chain turned up in a library designed for alpha chains; as an off-target read, its abundance says little. This sequence joins TRBV7-2 and TRBJ2-5, with 10 bases identical to TRBD2. The CDR3 is made up of 17 amino acids. Germline CDR1 is SGHTA and CDR2 is FQGNSA. V shed 5 bases and J 5 bases; nucleotides not matched to a gene: 14. The CDR3 coding sequence is TGTGCCAGCAGCGCGAGGCTCAGCGGGGGGGCCTTTGAGACCCAGTACTTC. Its protein is CASSARLSGGAFETQYF.

This clonotype was found many times. A library prepared for alpha chains yielded this beta chain as an off-target read; its size is of little meaning. CDR3 residues: CASSQDPGGSPSLAKNIQYF. The CDR3 bases are TGTGCCAGCAGCCAAGACCCAGGGGGCTCACCGTCTCTAGCCAAAAACATTCAGTACTTC. The J gene is TRBJ2-4, the V gene TRBV4-2, with TRBD1 matching over 8 bases. The V gene's germline CDR1 is LGHNA and CDR2 YNFKEQ. The J segment lost 0 bases and the V segment lost 0 bases, leaving 13 bases of the junction unmatched. This CDR3 is 20 amino acids long.

For this clonotype: This beta chain is a stray sequence in a library constructed for alpha chains; its clone size is not meaningful. The V and J genes are TRBV13 and TRBJ1-1, with a weak D call TRBD1 (5 bases). Trimming left V 4 bases short and J 5 bases short, with 14 bases between. The CDR3 loop spans 14 amino acids. Germline CDR1 PRHDT, CDR2 FYEKMQ (reference sequence). The CDR3 protein is CASSSGQGGTEAFF. The CDR3 nucleotides read TGTGCCAGCAGCTCCGGCCAGGGTGGGACTGAAGCTTTCTTT.

This clonotype was seen a few times. This beta chain is an off-target read within a library intended for alpha chains, so its frequency means little. V usage is TRBV10-3 and J usage is TRBJ2-5; no reliable D call. V lost 6 bases, J lost 5 bases, and 7 bases lay in between. Germline values: CDR1 ENHRY, CDR2 SYGVKD. This CDR3 has 11 amino acids. The CDR3 is CAIRDLETQYF. In DNA form, the CDR3 reads TGTGCCATCAGAGACTTGGAGACCCAGTACTTC.

This clonotype was seen a few times. This beta chain is off target for a library built for alpha chains, so its abundance means little. V is TRBV7-8 and J is TRBJ2-1, with D possibly TRBD2 on 6 matching bases. The CDR3 covers 16 residues. The V end was cut by 0 bases, the J end by 10 bases, with 19 bases between. Germline CDR1 SGHVS, CDR2 FQNEAQ. This CDR3 is CASSLATPGLRGEQFF. CDR3 sequence (DNA): TGTGCCAGCAGCTTAGCCACCCCGGGTCTTCGGGGGGAGCAGTTCTTC.

Note on this clonotype: Because this beta chain is a stray read in a library intended to capture alpha chains, its abundance should not be given much weight. The rearrangement joins TRBV12-3 or TRBV12-4 to TRBJ2-1, with 10 bases aligning to TRBD1. Losses at the gene ends were 6 bases for V and 4 bases for J; bases not matched to a gene: 3. The CDR3 is made up of 14 amino acids. The CDR3 coding sequence is TGTGCCAGCAGAGGACAGGGGGAGTACAATGAGCAGTTCTTC. It specifies CASRGQGEYNEQFF.

This clonotype was counted ten times or more. The library was built for alpha chains, so this beta chain is an off-target read and its size means little. The rearrangement uses TRBV6-5 and TRBJ1-1; TRBD1 is a possible D gene (5 bases). The CDR3 has 13 residues. Looked up from germline, CDR1 is MNHEY and CDR2 is SVGAGI. Trimming pared 2 bases from V and 4 bases from J, leaving 8 bases between. CDR3 in DNA: TGTGCCAGCAGTTACGGGACGGCCACTGAAGCTTTCTTT. Amino acids: CASSYGTATEAFF.

This clonotype was counted many times. This beta chain represents an off-target read in a library built for alpha chains; its size is of limited meaning. V and J are TRBV29-1 and TRBJ1-1; D ambiguous. The CDR3 totals 11 residues. Trimming shortened V by 8 bases and J by 1 base, and 8 bases separated the two germline ends. CDR1 is SQVTM and CDR2 is ANQGSEA in the germline V gene. The CDR3 nucleotides read TGCAGCTTCCGACAGAACACTGAAGCTTTCTTT. This gives the protein CSFRQNTEAFF.

In this sample, this clonotype turned up many times. This beta chain is a stray read from a library made for alpha chains; its abundance is not meaningful. The chain links TRBV5-1 to TRBJ2-1; the match to TRBD2 covers 7 bases. The germline V gene encodes CDR1 SGHRS and CDR2 YFSETQ. Germline trimming cut 5 bases from V and 0 bases from J; bases unmatched to any gene: 11. The CDR3 loop spans 17 amino acids. This chain's CDR3 is CASRPDGRGTSYNEQFF. In nucleotides, the CDR3 is TGCGCCAGCAGACCCGACGGGCGGGGGACCTCCTACAATGAGCAGTTCTTC.